The source of this T cell receptor beta chain is a study of relationships among human T cell subsets. Findings and limits, study-wide: No significant subset differences appeared in V, D, J use, CDR3 length or N-additions. Substantial CDR3 sharing among Th1, Th2 and regulatory cells suggested stochastic fate choice.

Th1 cells were collected as flow-through following bead selections for CD25, CD56 and CD294. The T cell receptor alpha and beta CDR3 regions were amplified from mRNA by semiquantitative ARM-PCR. Tagged nested gene-specific primers were used first, then communal superprimers amplified exponentially. TCRdb re-called the multiplex PCR reads through MiXCR, storing one row per CDR3 protein. The sample has 13,000 or so distinct CDR3 sequences; around 64% are singletons. A note on this clonotype: As yet, its antigen is unknown.

This TCR derives from a man aged 35 to 55 in good health. The material sequenced was CD4+ Th1 cells sorted from blood.

The CDR3 DNA is TGTGCCAGTAGGCCCGGACAGACATCCTACGAGCAGTACTTC. Protein: CASRPGQTSYEQYF. The chain is built from TRBV19 and TRBJ2-7; possibly TRBD1 for D (6 bases). The CDR3 is 14 amino acids. V lost 6 bases, J lost 1 base, and 13 bases lay in between. Germline V lookup: CDR1 LNHDA, CDR2 SQIVND (reference sequence).